This T cell receptor beta chain was observed in a study of T cell responses to AZD1222 COVID-19 vaccine. J lost 0 bases, V lost 4 bases, and 8 bases had no gene match. This CDR3 has 16 residues. In germline, CDR1 is KGHSH, CDR2 LQKENI. On this clone itself: Its antigen is as yet unknown.

Findings and limits, study-wide: Repertoires in all cases were sampled only once the peak T cell response had passed. The breadth and depth of Spike-specific TCRs increased once two AZD1222 doses had been given.

TCRdb keeps only in-frame clones here, not all; method: immunoSEQ multiplex PCR. Of about 150,000 clones in the sample, about 86% were seen once. The sample here was peripheral blood, taken on day 0 of MenACWY control vaccination. The chain combines TRBV18 with TRBJ1-1; the match to TRBD1 covers 7 bases. The receptor's source is an adult in good health. The CDR3 region is CASSLYRGGMNTEAFF. In DNA form, the CDR3 reads TGTGCCAGCTCACTTTACAGGGGCGGGATGAACACTGAAGCTTTCTTT.